This T cell receptor beta chain was documented in a study of T cell responses to AZD1222 COVID-19 vaccine. General study findings and limits: Sampling that yielded the repertoires occurred only after the peak T cell response. Baseline seropositivity characterized only a handful of AZD1222 recipients. Recipients of two AZD1222 doses showed rising Spike-specific TCR breadth and depth.

With respect to this clone: Its antigen is unidentified.

The repertoire was sequenced with immunoSEQ multiplex PCR; TCRdb's copy has only in-frame clones and lacks some. The sample includes some 170,000 clones, 85% to 95% of them seen just once. Second-dose schedules of about 4 or about 12 weeks were combined. The starting material was peripheral blood, obtained 28 days after the second AZD1222 dose. The TCR sequence derives from an adult who received the AZD1222 COVID-19 vaccine.

This CDR3 reads CASTLQGFYTEAFF. The CDR3 coding sequence is TGTGCCAGCACCCTACAGGGTTTTTACACTGAAGCTTTCTTT. The chain links TRBV21-1 to TRBJ1-1; the tabulated D call, TRBD1, remains unverified against the DNA. TRBV21-1 constitutes a pseudogene. This CDR3 is built from 14 residues.